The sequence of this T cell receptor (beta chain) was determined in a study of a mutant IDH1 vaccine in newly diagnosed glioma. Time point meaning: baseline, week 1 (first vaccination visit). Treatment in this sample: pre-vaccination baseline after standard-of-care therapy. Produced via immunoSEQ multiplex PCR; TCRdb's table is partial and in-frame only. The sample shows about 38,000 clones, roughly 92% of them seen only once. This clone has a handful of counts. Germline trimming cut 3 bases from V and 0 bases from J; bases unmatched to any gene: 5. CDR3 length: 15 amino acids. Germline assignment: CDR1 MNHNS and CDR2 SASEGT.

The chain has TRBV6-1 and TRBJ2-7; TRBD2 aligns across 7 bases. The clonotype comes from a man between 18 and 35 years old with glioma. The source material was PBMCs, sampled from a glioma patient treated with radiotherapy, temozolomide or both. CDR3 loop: CASSDIAGDSYEQYF. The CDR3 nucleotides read TGTGCCAGCAGTGATATTGCGGGGGACTCCTACGAGCAGTACTTC.